This TCR beta chain was captured by sequencing in a study of blood T cells in healthy people across ages. CDR1 is LNHDA, CDR2 SQIVND, per germline (reference sequence). The CDR3 runs to 14 residues. Trimming pared 11 bases from V and 4 bases from J, leaving 18 bases between. With a J-beta primer mix and a sample-barcoded 5' primer, a second PCR ran about 7 to 12 cycles. TCRdb re-called the 5' RACE reads through MiXCR, storing one row per CDR3 protein. The data hold 600,000 or so distinct CDR3 sequences, with approximately 30% observed a single time. Sequencing was performed on blood. This clonotype was obtained from a woman aged 80 or over in good health. V and J are TRBV19 and TRBJ1-5; the D gene is possibly TRBD1 (6 bases). The CDR3 nucleotides read TGTGCCTCCGAAGCGGGGGGCCCAAATCAGCCCCAGCATTTT. As protein: CASEAGGPNQPQHF.